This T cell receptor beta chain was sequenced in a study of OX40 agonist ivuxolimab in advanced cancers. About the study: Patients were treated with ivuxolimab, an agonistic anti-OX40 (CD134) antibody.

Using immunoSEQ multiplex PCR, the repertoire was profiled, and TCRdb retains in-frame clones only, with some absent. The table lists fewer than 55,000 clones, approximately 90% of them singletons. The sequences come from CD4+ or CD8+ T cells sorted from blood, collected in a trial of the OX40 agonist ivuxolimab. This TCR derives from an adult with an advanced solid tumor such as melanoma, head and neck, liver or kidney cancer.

CDR3 DNA: TGTGCCAGCCGACGACCGGGACCAAACACCGGGGAGCTGTTTTTT. Its translation is CASRRPGPNTGELFF. J is TRBJ2-2 and V is TRBV27, with D perhaps being TRBD1 or TRBD2 (5 bases each). The V end was cut by 8 bases, the J end by 2 bases, with 15 bases between. The germline V gene has CDR1 MNHEY and CDR2 SMNVEV (reference sequence). The CDR3 runs 15 residues.